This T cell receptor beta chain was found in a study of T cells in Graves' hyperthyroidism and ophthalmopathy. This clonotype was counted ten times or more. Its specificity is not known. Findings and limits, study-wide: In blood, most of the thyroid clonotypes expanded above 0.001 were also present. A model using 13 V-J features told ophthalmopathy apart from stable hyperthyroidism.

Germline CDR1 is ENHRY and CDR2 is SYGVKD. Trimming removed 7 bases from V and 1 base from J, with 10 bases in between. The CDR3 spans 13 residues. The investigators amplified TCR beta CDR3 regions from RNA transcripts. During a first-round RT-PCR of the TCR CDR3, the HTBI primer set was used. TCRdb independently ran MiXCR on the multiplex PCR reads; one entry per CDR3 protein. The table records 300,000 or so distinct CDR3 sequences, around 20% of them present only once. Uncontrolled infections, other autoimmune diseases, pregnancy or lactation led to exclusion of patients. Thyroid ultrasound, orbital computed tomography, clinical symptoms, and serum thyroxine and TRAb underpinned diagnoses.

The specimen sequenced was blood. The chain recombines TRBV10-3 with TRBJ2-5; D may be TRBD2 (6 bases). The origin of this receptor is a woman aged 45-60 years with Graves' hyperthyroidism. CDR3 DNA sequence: TGTGCCATCATGGGGGGACTCCAAGAGACCCAGTACTTC. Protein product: CAIMGGLQETQYF.